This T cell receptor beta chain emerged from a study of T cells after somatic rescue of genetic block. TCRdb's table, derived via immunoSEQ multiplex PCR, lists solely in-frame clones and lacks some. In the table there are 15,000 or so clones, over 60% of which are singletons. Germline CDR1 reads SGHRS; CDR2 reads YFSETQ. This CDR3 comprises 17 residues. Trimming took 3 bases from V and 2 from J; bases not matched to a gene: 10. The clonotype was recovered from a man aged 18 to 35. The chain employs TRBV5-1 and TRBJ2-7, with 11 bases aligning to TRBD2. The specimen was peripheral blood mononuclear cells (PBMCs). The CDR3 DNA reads TGCGCCAGCAGCTGGGGGACTAGCGGAAATTCTACCTACGAGCAGTACTTC. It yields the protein CASSWGTSGNSTYEQYF.